The clone carrying this TCR beta chain is a singleton in its sample. The authors' processing: Amplification with reference gene primers provided the estimates of nucleated cell counts. Sequencing was performed with immunoSEQ multiplex PCR; in TCRdb, only in-frame clones are kept and a portion is missing. The V and J calls and clone size come from that table; D and trimming were worked out from the DNA. The data hold approximately 350,000 clones, with more than 70% observed a single time. These data come from a study of blood T cell repertoires in COVID-19. At the level of the study: In each case, the material was cDNA or gDNA derived from T cells, B-cell-depleted T cells, or PBMCs.

CDR3 size: 15 residues. Germline lookup yields CDR1 KGHSH and CDR2 LQKENI. The V end was cut by 3 bases, the J end by 4 bases, with 12 bases between. The sample comprised peripheral blood. The chain carries TRBV18 and TRBJ2-2, with a weak D call TRBD2 (6 bases). This TCR came from a woman aged 70-85 years with COVID-19, enrolled during active disease. The CDR3 DNA follows: TGTGCCAGCTCACCGGCCCGGGGGTCCACCGGGGAGCTGTTTTTT. Protein: CASSPARGSTGELFF.